This entry lists 14 T cell receptor beta chains sequenced from one sample in a study of T cell repertoires in cytomegalovirus infection. TCRdb processed the reads anew with MiXCR; each CDR3 protein has one entry. Here the sample spans 450,000 to 600,000 distinct CDR3 sequences, around 11% being singletons. Material for sequencing was PBMCs. The receptors derive from a human donor in good health (CMV status not recorded). Some clones in this sample may be carry-over from other donors' samples.

This clonotype was counted only a few times. V gene TRBV20-1 combines with J gene TRBJ2-7, with no clear D. Germline V gene lookup returns CDR1 DFQATT and CDR2 SNEGSKA (reference sequence). This CDR3 has 12 residues. V was cut by 5 bases and J by 2 bases, with 10 bases left in between. CDR3 bases: TGCAGTGCTCCGGTTGGAACCTACGAGCAGTACTTC. Its protein is CSAPVGTYEQYF.

V and J are TRBV19 and TRBJ2-5; 7 bases match TRBD2. The V gene's germline CDR1 is LNHDA and CDR2 SQIVND (reference sequence). V was clipped by 4 bases and J by 5 bases; unmatched bases: 10. CDR3 length: 15 amino acids. The CDR3 DNA sequence: TGTGCCAGTAGTAGGGGGGGAATACAAGTTGAGACCCAGTACTTC. It translates to CASSRGGIQVETQYF. Based on the CDR3 plus reference TRBV19 and TRBJ2-5, the full variable domain is DGGITQSPKYLFRKEGQNVTLSCEQNLNHDAMYWYRQDPGQGLRLIYYSQIVNDFQKGDIAEGYSVSREKKESFPLTVTSAQKNPTAFYLCASSRGGIQVETQYFGPGTRLLVL.

The table lists this clonotype with many counts. The V and J genes are TRBV7-2 and TRBJ2-1; D is perhaps TRBD2 (7 bases). This CDR3 comprises 16 residues. The germline gives CDR1 SGHTA, CDR2 FQGNSA. V was pared by 7 bases and J by 1 base, with 17 bases between. The CDR3 DNA reads TGTGCCAGCACCCAAAGTGGGGGGGCATCCTACAATGAGCAGTTCTTC. Translated: CASTQSGGASYNEQFF.

This clonotype was observed a handful of times. This sequence joins TRBV19 and TRBJ1-6, with D possibly being TRBD1 (5 bases). The CDR3 has 16 amino acids. Trimming stripped 6 bases from V and 3 bases from J, with 15 bases between. Per the germline V gene, CDR1 is LNHDA and CDR2 is SQIVND (reference sequence). The CDR3 sequence is CASSGQGAFYNSPLHF. The CDR3 DNA follows: TGTGCCAGTAGCGGTCAAGGGGCCTTCTATAATTCACCCCTCCACTTT.

This clonotype was counted ten times or more. The chain recombines TRBV14 with TRBJ1-1; TRBD1 matches at 9 bases. Germline loops: CDR1 SGHDN, CDR2 FVKESK. The CDR3 covers 16 residues. Trimming cost V 3 bases and J 1 base; bases outside gene matches: 6. The CDR3 is CASSHPGTGWNTEAFF. The CDR3 bases are TGTGCCAGCAGCCACCCGGGGACAGGGTGGAACACTGAAGCTTTCTTT.

This clonotype was found a few times. V and J are TRBV5-1 and TRBJ2-5; 9 nucleotides align to TRBD1. Germline V gene lookup returns CDR1 SGHRS and CDR2 YFSETQ. Trimming cost V 2 bases and J 5 bases; bases outside gene matches: 7. The CDR3 extends over 15 amino acids. The DNA of the CDR3 is TGCGCCAGCAGCTTCACAGGGGGCGAGGGGGAGACCCAGTACTTC. This encodes CASSFTGGEGETQYF.

The chain recombines TRBV20-1 with TRBJ2-1; perhaps TRBD2 as D (6 bases). Germline CDR1 reads DFQATT; CDR2 reads SNEGSKA (reference sequence). CDR3 length equals 12 residues. Trimming took 5 bases from V and 3 from J, leaving 8 bases between them. CDR3 nucleotides: TGCAGTGCTCTGACTAGCTACAATGAGCAGTTCTTC. As protein: CSALTSYNEQFF.

This clonotype showed up many times. V is TRBV12-3 or TRBV12-4 and J is TRBJ2-5; D gene uncertain. The CDR3 loop spans 14 amino acids. With 5 bases removed from V and 2 bases from J, the gap between germline ends came to 12 bases. The CDR3 here is CASSIGPHQETQYF. The DNA for the CDR3 is TGTGCCAGCAGTATAGGTCCACATCAAGAGACCCAGTACTTC.

The sample holds many counts of this clonotype. The rearrangement joins TRBV7-9 to TRBJ2-1, with 13 positions matching TRBD2. Trimming at V came to 5 bases and at J to 2 bases, leaving 6 bases not matched to a gene. This CDR3 is built from 17 residues. Germline CDR1 and CDR2: SEHNR and FQNEAQ (reference sequence). This chain's CDR3 is CASSRSGTSGTYNEQFF. The CDR3 DNA reads TGTGCCAGCAGCCGATCCGGGACTAGCGGGACCTACAATGAGCAGTTCTTC.

This clonotype has a count of ten or more. The genes are TRBV7-3 and TRBJ1-5; D not certain. CDR3 size: 13 residues. V shed 6 bases and J shed 3 bases, with 9 bases lying between them. Germline CDR1 is SGHTA and CDR2 is FQGTGA. Written as DNA, the CDR3 is TGTGCCAGCAGTTCCCAGGCCAATCAGCCCCAGCATTTT. Its protein product is CASSSQANQPQHF.

This clonotype was seen at least ten times. The chain recombines TRBV7-9 with TRBJ2-3, with D possibly TRBD2 on 6 matching bases. This CDR3 has 13 amino acids. CDR1 SEHNR and CDR2 FQNEAQ come from the germline V gene (reference sequence). CDR3 amino acids: CAYWTTQEDTQYF. CDR3 in DNA: TGTGCGTACTGGACTACCCAGGAAGATACGCAGTATTTT.

The sample holds a few counts of this clonotype. The V gene is TRBV10-3, the J gene TRBJ2-5; TRBD2 is a possible D gene (6 bases). CDR3 size: 12 residues. Trimming pared 6 bases from V and 1 base from J, leaving 6 bases between. Germline V gene lookup returns CDR1 ENHRY and CDR2 SYGVKD. In nucleotides, the CDR3 is TGTGCCATCAGCGGGGGCCAAGAGACCCAGTACTTC. Translation: CAISGGQETQYF.

This clonotype was found many times. The rearrangement uses TRBV7-2 and TRBJ2-5, with D possibly being TRBD2 (6 bases). Germline loops: CDR1 SGHTA, CDR2 FQGNSA. V lost 7 bases and J 5 bases, leaving 17 bases between the germline ends. The CDR3 consists of 14 residues. CDR3 DNA: TGTGCCAGCACCCGGGGACTCCCCGGGGAGACCCAGTACTTC. Translated, it gives CASTRGLPGETQYF.

This clonotype was picked up one time. This chain uses TRBV12-3 or TRBV12-4 with TRBJ1-6, with 9 bases aligning to TRBD1. The J segment lost 9 bases and the V segment lost 4 bases, leaving 7 bases of the junction unmatched. The CDR3 runs to 15 residues. CDR3 in amino acids: CASSSPGQGLSPLHF. CDR3 DNA: TGTGCCAGCAGTTCTCCGGGACAGGGTCTTTCACCCCTCCACTTT.